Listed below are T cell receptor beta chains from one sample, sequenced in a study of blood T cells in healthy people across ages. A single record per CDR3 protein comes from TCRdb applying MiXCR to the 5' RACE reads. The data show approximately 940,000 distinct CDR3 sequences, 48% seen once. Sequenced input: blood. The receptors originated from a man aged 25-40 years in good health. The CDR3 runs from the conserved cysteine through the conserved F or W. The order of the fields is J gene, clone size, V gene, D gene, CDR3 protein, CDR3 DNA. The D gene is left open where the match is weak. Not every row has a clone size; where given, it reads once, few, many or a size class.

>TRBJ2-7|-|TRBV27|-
CAGSSLHLNIHEQYF
TGTGCCGGCAGTTCACTCCACTTGAATATCCACGAGCAGTACTTC
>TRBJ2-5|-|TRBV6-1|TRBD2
CASAPGLAGGFEYF
TGTGCCAGCGCTCCGGGACTAGCGGGGGGGTTCGAGTACTTC
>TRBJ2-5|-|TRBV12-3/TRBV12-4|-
CASSFPRDRVVWETQYF
TGTGCCAGCAGTTTTCCGCGCGATAGGGTTGTTTGGGAGACCCAGTACTTC
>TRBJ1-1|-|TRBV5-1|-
CASSLPPDTEAFF
TGCGCCAGCAGCTTACCCCCGGACACTGAAGCTTTCTTT
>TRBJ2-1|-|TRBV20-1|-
CSGRFQGRWQFF
TGCAGTGGCCGCTTCCAGGGGAGGTGGCAGTTCTTC
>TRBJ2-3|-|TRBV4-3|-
CASSQEDDMGDTQYF
TGCGCCAGCAGCCAAGAAGACGATATGGGAGATACGCAGTATTTT
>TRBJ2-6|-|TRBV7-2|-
CASSPWTVNSGANVLTF
TGTGCCAGCAGCCCTTGGACGGTAAACTCTGGGGCCAACGTCCTGACTTTC
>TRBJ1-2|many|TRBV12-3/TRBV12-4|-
CASSVGRGFTF
TGTGCCAGCAGTGTAGGACGGGGCTTCACCTTC
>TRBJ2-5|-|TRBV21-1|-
CASSKADSGEIKETQYF
TGTGCCAGCAGCAAAGCCGATAGCGGGGAGATAAAAGAGACCCAGTACTTC
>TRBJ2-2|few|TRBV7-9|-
CASSLHGGELFF
TGTGCCAGCAGCTTACACGGTGGGGAGCTGTTTTTT
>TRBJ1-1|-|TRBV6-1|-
CASSDETGMNTEAFF
TGTGCCAGCAGCGACGAGACAGGAATGAACACTGAAGCTTTCTTT
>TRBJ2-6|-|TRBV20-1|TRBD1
CSAGTGLKSGANVLTF
TGCAGTGCCGGGACAGGGCTTAAATCTGGGGCCAACGTCCTGACTTTC
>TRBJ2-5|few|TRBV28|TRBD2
CASSLSRTAGGSRETQYF
TGTGCCAGCAGTTTATCGAGGACAGCGGGGGGATCGAGGGAGACCCAGTACTTC